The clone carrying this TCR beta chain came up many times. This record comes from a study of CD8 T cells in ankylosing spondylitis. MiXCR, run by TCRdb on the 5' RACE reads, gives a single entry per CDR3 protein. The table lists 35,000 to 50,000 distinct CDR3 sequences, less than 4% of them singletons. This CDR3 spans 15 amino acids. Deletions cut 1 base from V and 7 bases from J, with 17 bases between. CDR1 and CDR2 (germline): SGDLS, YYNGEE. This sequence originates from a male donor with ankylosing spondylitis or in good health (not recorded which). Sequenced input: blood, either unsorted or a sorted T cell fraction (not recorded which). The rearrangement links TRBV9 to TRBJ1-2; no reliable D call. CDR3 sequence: CASSVTADWVIGYTF. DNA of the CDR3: TGTGCCAGCAGCGTAACCGCGGACTGGGTAATTGGCTACACCTTC.